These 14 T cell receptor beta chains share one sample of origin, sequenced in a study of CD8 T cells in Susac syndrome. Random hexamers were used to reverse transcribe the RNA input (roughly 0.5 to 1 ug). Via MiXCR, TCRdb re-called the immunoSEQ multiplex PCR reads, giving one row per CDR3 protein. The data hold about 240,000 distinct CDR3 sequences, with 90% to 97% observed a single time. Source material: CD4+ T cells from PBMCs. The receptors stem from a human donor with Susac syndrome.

Here the CDR3 reads CSVARWGQGGGYEQYF. The CDR3 nucleotides read TGCAGCGTTGCCAGATGGGGACAGGGCGGTGGGTACGAGCAGTACTTC. The V gene is TRBV29-1, the J gene TRBJ2-7, with 9 bases matching TRBD1. Germline values: CDR1 SQVTM, CDR2 ANQGSEA. With 4 bases clipped from V and 4 bases from J, the junction kept 14 bases outside the gene matches. CDR3 size: 16 residues.

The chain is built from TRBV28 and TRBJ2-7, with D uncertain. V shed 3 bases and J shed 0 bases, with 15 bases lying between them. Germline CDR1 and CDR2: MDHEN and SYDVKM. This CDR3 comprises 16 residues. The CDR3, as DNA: TGTGCCAGCAGTTTTATAGGGCGGAAGAGCTCCTACGAGCAGTACTTC. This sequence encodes CASSFIGRKSSYEQYF.

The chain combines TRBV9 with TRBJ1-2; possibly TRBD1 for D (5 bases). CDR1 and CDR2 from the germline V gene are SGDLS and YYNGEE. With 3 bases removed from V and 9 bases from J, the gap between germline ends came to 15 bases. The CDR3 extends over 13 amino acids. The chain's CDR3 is CASSATIRESYTF. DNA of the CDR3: TGTGCCAGCAGCGCTACTATCAGGGAGAGCTACACCTTC.

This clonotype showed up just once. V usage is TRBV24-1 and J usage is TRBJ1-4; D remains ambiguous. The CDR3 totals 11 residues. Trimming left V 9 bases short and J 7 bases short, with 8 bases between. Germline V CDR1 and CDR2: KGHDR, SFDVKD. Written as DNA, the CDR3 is TGTGCCACCGGGGATCCTGAAAAACTGTTTTTT. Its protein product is CATGDPEKLFF.

The CDR3 is CSVGQGGGQETQYF. CDR3 sequence (DNA): TGCAGCGTGGGACAGGGAGGAGGGCAAGAGACCCAGTACTTC. This chain joins TRBV29-1 and TRBJ2-5, with 9 bases fitting TRBD1. The CDR3 has 14 residues. With 6 bases clipped from V and 2 bases from J, the junction kept 7 bases outside the gene matches. CDR1 is SQVTM and CDR2 is ANQGSEA in the germline V gene. The whole variable domain, remainder taken from reference TRBV29-1 and TRBJ2-5, is SAVISQKPSRDICQRGTSLTIQCQVDSQVTMMFWYRQQPGQSLTLIATANQGSEATYESGFVIDKFPISRPNLTFSTLTVSNMSPEDSSIYLCSVGQGGGQETQYFGPGTRLLVL.

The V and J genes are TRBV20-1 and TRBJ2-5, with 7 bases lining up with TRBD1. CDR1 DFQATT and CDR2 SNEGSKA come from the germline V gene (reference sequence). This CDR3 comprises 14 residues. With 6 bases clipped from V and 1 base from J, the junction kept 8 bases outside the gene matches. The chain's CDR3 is CSAGGEVLQETQYF. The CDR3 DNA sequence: TGCAGTGCAGGGGGCGAGGTCCTCCAAGAGACCCAGTACTTC.

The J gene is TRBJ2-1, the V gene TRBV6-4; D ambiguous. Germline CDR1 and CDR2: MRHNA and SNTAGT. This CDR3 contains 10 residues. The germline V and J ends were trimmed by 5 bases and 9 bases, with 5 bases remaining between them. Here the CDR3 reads CASSPSEQFF. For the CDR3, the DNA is TGTGCCAGCAGTCCATCTGAGCAGTTCTTC.

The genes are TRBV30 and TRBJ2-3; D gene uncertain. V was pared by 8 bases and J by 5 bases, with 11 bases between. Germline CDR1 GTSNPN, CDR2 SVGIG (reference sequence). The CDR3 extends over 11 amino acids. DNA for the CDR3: TGTGCCCACGGCACTCTAGATACGCAGTATTTT. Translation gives CAHGTLDTQYF. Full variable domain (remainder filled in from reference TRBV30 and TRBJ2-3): SQTIHQWPATLVQPVGSPLSLECTVEGTSNPNLYWYRQAAGRGLQLLFYSVGIGQISSEVPQNLSASRPQDRQFILSSKKLLLSDSGFYLCAHGTLDTQYFGPGTRLTVL.

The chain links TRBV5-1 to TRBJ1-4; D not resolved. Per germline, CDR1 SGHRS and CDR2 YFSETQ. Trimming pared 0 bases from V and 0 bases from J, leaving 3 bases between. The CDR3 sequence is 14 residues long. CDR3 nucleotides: TGCGCCAGCAGCTTGGGCTCAACTAATGAAAAACTGTTTTTT. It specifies CASSLGSTNEKLFF.

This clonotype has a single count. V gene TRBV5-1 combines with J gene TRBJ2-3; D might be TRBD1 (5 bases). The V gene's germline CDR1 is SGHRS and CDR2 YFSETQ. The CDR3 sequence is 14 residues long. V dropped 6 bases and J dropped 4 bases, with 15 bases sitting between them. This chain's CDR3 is CASTPFGRADTQYF. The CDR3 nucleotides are TGCGCCAGCACCCCCTTCGGCAGGGCAGATACGCAGTATTTT.

This CDR3 reads CASSTGTGFQETQYF. The CDR3 DNA reads TGTGCCAGCAGCACCGGGACAGGCTTCCAAGAGACCCAGTACTTC. V and J are TRBV28 and TRBJ2-5; 8 positions agree with TRBD1. There are 15 residues in the CDR3. With 6 bases clipped from V and 1 base from J, the junction kept 7 bases outside the gene matches. CDR1 and CDR2 from the germline V gene are MDHEN and SYDVKM.

CDR3 in amino acids: CASTRRNTGELFF. As DNA, the CDR3 is TGTGCCAGCACGCGGCGGAACACCGGGGAGCTGTTTTTT. J is TRBJ2-2 and V is TRBV6-6; no definite D call. The V end lost 7 bases, the J end lost 1 base, and 7 bases lay between the germline ends. The CDR3 loop spans 13 amino acids. Germline lookup yields CDR1 MNHNY and CDR2 SVGAGI (reference sequence).

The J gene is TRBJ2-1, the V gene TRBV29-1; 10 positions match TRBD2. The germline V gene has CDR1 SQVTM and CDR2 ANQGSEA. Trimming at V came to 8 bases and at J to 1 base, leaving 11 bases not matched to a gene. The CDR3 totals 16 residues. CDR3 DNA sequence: TGCAGCTTGACCACCGGGACTAGCGCGTCCTACAATGAGCAGTTCTTC. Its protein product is CSLTTGTSASYNEQFF.

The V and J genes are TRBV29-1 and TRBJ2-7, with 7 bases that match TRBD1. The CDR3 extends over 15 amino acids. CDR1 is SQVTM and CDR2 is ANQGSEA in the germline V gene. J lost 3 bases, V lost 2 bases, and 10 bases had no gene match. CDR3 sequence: CSVEFGGYRGYEQYF. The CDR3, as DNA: TGCAGCGTTGAATTCGGCGGTTACAGGGGCTACGAGCAGTACTTC.